The T cell receptor beta chain described here comes from a study of technical replicates of blood from a handful of donors. The junction had 3 bases not matched to a gene; V was cut back by 3 bases and J by 6 bases. CDR3 size: 13 residues. Per germline, CDR1 KGHSH and CDR2 LQKENI. Measured with immunoSEQ multiplex PCR; TCRdb has only the in-frame clones, and not every one. The repertoire holds tens of thousands of clones, about 88% seen once, with around 5% in the top ten. The sequencing input was PBMCs. This TCR came from a human donor in good health. Some clones in this sample may be carry-over from other donors' samples. The chain links TRBV18 to TRBJ2-3, with TRBD2 matching over 7 bases. The CDR3 coding sequence is TGTGCCAGCTCACCCGGACTAGAGGATACGCAGTATTTT. It translates to CASSPGLEDTQYF.